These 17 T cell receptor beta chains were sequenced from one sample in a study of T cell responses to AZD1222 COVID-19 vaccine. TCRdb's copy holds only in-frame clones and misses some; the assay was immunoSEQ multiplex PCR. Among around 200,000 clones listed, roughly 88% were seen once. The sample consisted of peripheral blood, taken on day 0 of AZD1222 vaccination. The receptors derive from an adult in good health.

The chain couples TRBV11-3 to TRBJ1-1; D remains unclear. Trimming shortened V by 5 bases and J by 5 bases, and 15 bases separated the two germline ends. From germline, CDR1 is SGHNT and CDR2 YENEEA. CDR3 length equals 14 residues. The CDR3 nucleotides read TGTGCCAGCAGCAGCGGGCCCGCGAGGACTGAAGCTTTCTTT. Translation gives CASSSGPARTEAFF.

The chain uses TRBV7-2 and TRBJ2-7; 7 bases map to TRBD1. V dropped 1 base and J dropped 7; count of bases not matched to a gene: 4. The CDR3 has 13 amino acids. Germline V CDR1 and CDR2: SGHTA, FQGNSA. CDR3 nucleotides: TGTGCCAGCAGCTTAGGTCGGGACAGAGAGCAGTACTTC. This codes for CASSLGRDREQYF. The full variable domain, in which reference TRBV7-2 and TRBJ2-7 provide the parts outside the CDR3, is GAGVSQSPSNKVTEKGKDVELRCDPISGHTALYWYRQSLGQGLEFLIYFQGNSAPDKSGLPSDRFSAERTGGSVSTLTIQRTQQEDSAVYLCASSLGRDREQYFGPGTRLTVT.

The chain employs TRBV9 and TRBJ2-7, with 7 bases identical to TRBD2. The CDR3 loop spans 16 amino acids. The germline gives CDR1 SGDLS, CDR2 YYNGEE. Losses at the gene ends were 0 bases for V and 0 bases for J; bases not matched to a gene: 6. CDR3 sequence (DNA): TGTGCCAGCAGCGTAGCTAGCGGTGGGGGCTCCTACGAGCAGTACTTC. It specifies CASSVASGGGSYEQYF.

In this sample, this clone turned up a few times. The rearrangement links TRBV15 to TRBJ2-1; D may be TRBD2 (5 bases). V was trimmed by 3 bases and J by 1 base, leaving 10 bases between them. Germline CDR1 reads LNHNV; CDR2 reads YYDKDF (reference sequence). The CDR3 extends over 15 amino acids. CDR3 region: CATSSRRGSYNEQFF. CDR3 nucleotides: TGTGCCACCAGCAGCCGGAGAGGGTCCTACAATGAGCAGTTCTTC.

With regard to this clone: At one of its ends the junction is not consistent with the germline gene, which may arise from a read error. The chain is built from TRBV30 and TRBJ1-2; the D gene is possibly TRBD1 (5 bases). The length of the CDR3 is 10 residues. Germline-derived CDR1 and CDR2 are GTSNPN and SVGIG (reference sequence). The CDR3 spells CAWTRSMGGF. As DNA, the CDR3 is TGTGCCTGGACTAGGAGCATGGGGGGCTTC.

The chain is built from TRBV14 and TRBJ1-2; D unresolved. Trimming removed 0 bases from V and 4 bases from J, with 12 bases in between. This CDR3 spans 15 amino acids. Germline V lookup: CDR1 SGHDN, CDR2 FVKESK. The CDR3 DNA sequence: TGTGCCAGCAGCCAAGATGCTTTGGCAGCCTATGGCTACACCTTC. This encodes CASSQDALAAYGYTF.

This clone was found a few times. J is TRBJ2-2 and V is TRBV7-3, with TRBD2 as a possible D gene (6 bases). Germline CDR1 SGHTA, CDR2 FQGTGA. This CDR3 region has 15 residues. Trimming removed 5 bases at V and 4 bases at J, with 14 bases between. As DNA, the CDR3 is TGTGCCAGCAGCCCCCGAGGGACTTCCACCGGGGAGCTGTTTTTT. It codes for CASSPRGTSTGELFF. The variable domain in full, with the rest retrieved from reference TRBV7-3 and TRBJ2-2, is GAGVSQTPSNKVTEKGKYVELRCDPISGHTALYWYRQSLGQGPEFLIYFQGTGAADDSGLPNDRFFAVRPEGSVSTLKIQRTERGDSAVYLCASSPRGTSTGELFFGEGSRLTVL.

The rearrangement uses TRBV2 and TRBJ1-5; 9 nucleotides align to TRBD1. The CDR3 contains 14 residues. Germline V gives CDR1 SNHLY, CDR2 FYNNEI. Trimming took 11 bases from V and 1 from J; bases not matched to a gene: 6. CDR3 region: CAGWTGESNQPQHF. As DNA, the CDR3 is TGTGCCGGATGGACAGGGGAAAGCAATCAGCCCCAGCATTTT.

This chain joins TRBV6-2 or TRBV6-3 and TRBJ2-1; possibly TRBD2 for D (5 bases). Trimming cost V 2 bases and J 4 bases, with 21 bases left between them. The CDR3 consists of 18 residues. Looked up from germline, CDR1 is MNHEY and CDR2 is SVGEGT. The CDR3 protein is CASSYPVGERSGYNEQFF. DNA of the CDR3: TGTGCCAGCAGTTACCCGGTCGGGGAGAGGTCTGGGTACAATGAGCAGTTCTTC.

CDR3 DNA sequence: TGTGCCAGCAGCCCCACAGGGGCCTATGGCTACACCTTC. Its translation is CASSPTGAYGYTF. J is TRBJ1-2 and V is TRBV28; the match to TRBD1 covers 7 bases. CDR1 is MDHEN, CDR2 SYDVKM, per germline. The CDR3 sequence is 13 residues long. Trimming at V came to 6 bases and at J to 4 bases, leaving 5 bases not matched to a gene.

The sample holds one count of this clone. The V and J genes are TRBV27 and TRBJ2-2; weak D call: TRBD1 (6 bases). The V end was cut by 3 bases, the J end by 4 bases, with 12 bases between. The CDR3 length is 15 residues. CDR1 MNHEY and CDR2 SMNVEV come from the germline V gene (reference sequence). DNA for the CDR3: TGTGCCAGCAGTTTCGGGACATGGGGCACCGGGGAGCTGTTTTTT. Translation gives CASSFGTWGTGELFF.

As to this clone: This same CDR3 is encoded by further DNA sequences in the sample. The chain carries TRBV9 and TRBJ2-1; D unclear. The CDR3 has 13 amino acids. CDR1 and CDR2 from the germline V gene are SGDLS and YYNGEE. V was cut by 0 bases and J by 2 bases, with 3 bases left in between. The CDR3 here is CASSVGAYNEQFF. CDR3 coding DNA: TGTGCCAGCAGCGTAGGCGCCTACAATGAGCAGTTCTTC.

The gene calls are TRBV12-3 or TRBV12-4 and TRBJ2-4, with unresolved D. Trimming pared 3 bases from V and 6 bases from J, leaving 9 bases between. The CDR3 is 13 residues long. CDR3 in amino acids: CASSLFSRNIQYF. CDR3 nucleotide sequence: TGTGCCAGCAGTTTGTTTAGCCGAAACATTCAGTACTTC.

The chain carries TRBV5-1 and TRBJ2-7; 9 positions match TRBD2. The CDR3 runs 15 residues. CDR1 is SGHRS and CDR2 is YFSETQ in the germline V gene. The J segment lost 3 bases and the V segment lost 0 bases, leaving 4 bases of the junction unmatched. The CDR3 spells CASSLEELAGYEQYF. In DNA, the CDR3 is TGCGCCAGCAGCTTGGAGGAACTAGCGGGCTACGAGCAGTACTTC.

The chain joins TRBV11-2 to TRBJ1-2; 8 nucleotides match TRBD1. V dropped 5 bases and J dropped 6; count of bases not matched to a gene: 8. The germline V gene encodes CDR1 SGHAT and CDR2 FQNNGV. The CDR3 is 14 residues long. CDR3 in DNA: TGTGCCAGCAGCACGGGACAGGCTGGGAATGGCTACACCTTC. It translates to CASSTGQAGNGYTF. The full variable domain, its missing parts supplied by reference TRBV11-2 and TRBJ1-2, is EAGVAQSPRYKIIEKRQSVAFWCNPISGHATLYWYQQILGQGPKLLIQFQNNGVVDDSQLPKDRFSAERLKGVDSTLKIQPAKLEDSAVYLCASSTGQAGNGYTFGSGTRLTVV.

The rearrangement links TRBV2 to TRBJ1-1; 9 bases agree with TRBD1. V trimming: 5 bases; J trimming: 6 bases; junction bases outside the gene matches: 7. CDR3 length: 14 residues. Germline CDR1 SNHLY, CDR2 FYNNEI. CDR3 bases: TGTGCCAGCAGTACCCAGGGACAGGGCTCTGAAGCTTTCTTT. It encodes CASSTQGQGSEAFF.

CDR3 loop: CATSRDGGAGNTIYF. The CDR3 bases are TGTGCCACCAGCAGAGATGGGGGAGCTGGAAACACCATATATTTT. This chain links TRBV15 with TRBJ1-3; D is possibly TRBD1 (5 bases). Trimming took off 0 bases at V and 2 bases at J, with 8 bases between the two ends. CDR1 is LNHNV and CDR2 is YYDKDF in the germline V gene (reference sequence). This CDR3 region has 15 residues.